This entry features one TCR beta chain sequence. Its matching antigen is unknown. Time point defined: week 35, safety follow-up. The vaccine gave 300 ug of a 20-mer mutant IDH1 peptide subcutaneously per dose. The sample belongs to a study of a mutant IDH1 vaccine in newly diagnosed glioma. Study information: Vaccine dosing followed radiotherapy by 4-6 weeks, or accompanied temozolomide cycles.

Method: immunoSEQ multiplex PCR; TCRdb's copy keeps in-frame clones and lacks some. The profile shows about 27,000 clones, around 78% of them singletons. This clonotype was obtained from a man in his thirties or forties with glioma. The sample in question was PBMCs, obtained from a glioma patient whose treatment included an IDH1 peptide vaccine.

The CDR3 DNA reads TGTGCCAGCAGTTACGACGGTATGAACACTGAAGCTTTCTTT. Translation: CASSYDGMNTEAFF. V and J are TRBV6-6 and TRBJ1-1; D uncertain. The ends were cut back, 2 bases at V and 0 bases at J, with 7 bases in the middle. There are 14 residues in the CDR3. CDR1 and CDR2 (germline): MNHNY, SVGAGI (reference sequence).